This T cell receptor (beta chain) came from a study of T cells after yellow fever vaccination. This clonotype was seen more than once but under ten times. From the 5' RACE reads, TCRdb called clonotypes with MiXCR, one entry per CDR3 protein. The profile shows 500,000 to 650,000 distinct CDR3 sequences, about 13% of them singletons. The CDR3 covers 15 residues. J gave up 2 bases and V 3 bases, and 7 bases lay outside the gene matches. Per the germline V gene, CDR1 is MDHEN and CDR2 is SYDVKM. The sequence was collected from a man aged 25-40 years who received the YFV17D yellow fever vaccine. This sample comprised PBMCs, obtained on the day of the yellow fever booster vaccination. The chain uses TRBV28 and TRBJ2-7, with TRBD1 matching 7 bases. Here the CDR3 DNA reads TGTGCCAGCAGTTTTGGACAGGACTTAACCTACGAGCAGTACTTC. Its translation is CASSFGQDLTYEQYF.